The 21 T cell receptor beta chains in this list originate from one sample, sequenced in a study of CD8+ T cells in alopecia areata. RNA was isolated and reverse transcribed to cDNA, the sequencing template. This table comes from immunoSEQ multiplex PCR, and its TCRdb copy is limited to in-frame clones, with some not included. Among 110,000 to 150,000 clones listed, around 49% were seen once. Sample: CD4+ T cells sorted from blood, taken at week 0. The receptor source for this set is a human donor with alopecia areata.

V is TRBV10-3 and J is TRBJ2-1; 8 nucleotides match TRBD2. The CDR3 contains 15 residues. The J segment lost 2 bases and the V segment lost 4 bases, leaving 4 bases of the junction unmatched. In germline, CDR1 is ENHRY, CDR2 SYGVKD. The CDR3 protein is CAISGSGSTYNEQFF. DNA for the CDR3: TGTGCCATCAGTGGAAGCGGGAGTACCTACAATGAGCAGTTCTTC.

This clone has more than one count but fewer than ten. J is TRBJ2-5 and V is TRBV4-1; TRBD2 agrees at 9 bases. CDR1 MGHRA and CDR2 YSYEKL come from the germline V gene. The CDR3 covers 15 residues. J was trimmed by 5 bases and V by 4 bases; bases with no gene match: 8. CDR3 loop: CASSLRGRASETQYF. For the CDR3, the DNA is TGCGCCAGCAGCCTTCGCGGGAGGGCCTCGGAGACCCAGTACTTC.

The CDR3 sequence is CASSPGTGDSGEQYF. CDR3 nucleotide sequence: TGTGCCAGCTCACCCGGGACAGGGGACTCTGGCGAGCAGTACTTC. The rearrangement joins TRBV18 to TRBJ2-7; the match to TRBD1 covers 10 bases. The V gene's germline CDR1 is KGHSH and CDR2 LQKENI. J lost 6 bases, V lost 3 bases, and 8 bases had no gene match. This CDR3 has 15 residues. The variable domain in full, with the rest retrieved from reference TRBV18 and TRBJ2-7, is NAGVMQNPRHLVRRRGQEARLRCSPMKGHSHVYWYRQLPEEGLKFMVYLQKENIIDESGMPKERFSAEFPKEGPSILRIQQVVRGDSAAYFCASSPGTGDSGEQYFGPGTRLTVT.

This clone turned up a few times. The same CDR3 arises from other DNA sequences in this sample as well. The CDR3 region has the DNA TGTGCCACCAGCAGAGCTAACTATGGCTACACCTTC. It specifies CATSRANYGYTF. The rearrangement uses TRBV15 and TRBJ1-2, with unresolved D. Per germline, CDR1 LNHNV and CDR2 YYDKDF (reference sequence). This CDR3 has 12 amino acids. The V end was cut by 1 base, the J end by 0 bases, with 0 bases between.

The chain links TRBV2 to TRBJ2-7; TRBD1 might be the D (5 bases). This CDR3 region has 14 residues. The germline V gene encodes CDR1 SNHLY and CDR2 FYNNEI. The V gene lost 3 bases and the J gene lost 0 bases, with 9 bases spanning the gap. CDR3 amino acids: CASSETVSSYEQYF. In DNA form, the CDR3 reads TGTGCCAGCAGTGAGACAGTTAGCTCCTACGAGCAGTACTTC.

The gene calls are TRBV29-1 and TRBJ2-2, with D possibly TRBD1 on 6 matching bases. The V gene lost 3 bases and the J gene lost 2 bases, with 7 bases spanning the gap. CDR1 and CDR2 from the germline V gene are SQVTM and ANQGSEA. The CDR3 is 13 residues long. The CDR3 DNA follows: TGCAGCGTTGAGGGACAAAACACCGGGGAGCTGTTTTTT. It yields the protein CSVEGQNTGELFF.

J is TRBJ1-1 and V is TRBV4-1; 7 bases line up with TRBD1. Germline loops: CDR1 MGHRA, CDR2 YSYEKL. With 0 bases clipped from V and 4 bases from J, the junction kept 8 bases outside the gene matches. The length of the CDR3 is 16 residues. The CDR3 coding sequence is TGCGCCAGCAGCCAAGAGTCCCTGACAGGGATCACTGAAGCTTTCTTT. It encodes CASSQESLTGITEAFF.

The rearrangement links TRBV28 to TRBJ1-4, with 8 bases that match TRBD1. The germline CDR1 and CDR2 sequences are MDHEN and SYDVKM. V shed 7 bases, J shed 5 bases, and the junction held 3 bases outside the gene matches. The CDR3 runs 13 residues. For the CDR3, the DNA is TGTGCCAGCAATAGGGACAGGAATGAAAAACTGTTTTTT. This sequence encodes CASNRDRNEKLFF. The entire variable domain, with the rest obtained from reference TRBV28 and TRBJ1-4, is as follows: DVKVTQSSRYLVKRTGEKVFLECVQDMDHENMFWYRQDPGLGLRLIYFSYDVKMKEKGDIPEGYSVSREKKERFSLILESASTNQTSMYLCASNRDRNEKLFFGSGTQLSVL.

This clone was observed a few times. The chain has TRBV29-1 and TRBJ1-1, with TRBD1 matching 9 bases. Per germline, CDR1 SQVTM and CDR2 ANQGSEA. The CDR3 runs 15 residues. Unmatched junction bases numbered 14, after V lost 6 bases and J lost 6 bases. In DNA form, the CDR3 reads TGCAGCGTCACCGGGGGGGACAGGGTTAGGTCTGAAGCTTTCTTT. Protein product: CSVTGGDRVRSEAFF.

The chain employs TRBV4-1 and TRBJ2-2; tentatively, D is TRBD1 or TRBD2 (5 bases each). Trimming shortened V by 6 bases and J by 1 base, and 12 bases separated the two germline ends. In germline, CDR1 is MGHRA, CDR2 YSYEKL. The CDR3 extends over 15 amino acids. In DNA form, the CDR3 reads TGCGCCAGCAGATTCGGGACCAAGAACACCGGGGAGCTGTTTTTT. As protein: CASRFGTKNTGELFF.

This chain's CDR3 is CSVDAGRATDTQYF. CDR3 sequence (DNA): TGCAGCGTTGACGCGGGCAGGGCCACAGATACGCAGTATTTT. The chain carries TRBV29-1 and TRBJ2-3; either TRBD1 or TRBD2 may supply D (5 bases each). V lost 3 bases to trimming and J lost 2 bases, with 12 bases between them. Germline V gene sequence: CDR1 SQVTM, CDR2 ANQGSEA. The CDR3 sequence is 14 residues long.

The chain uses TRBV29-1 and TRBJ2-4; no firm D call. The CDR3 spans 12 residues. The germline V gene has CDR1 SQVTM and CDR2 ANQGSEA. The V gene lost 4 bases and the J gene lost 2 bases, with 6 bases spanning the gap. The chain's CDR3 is CSVGRTKNIQYF. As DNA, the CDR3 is TGCAGCGTTGGACGAACCAAAAACATTCAGTACTTC. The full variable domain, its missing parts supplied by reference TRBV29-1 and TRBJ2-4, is SAVISQKPSRDICQRGTSLTIQCQVDSQVTMMFWYRQQPGQSLTLIATANQGSEATYESGFVIDKFPISRPNLTFSTLTVSNMSPEDSSIYLCSVGRTKNIQYFGAGTRLSVL.

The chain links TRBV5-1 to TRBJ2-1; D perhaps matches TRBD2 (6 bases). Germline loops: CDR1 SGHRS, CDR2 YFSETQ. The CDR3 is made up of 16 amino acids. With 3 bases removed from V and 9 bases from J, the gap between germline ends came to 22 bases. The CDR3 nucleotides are TGCGCCAGCAGCTCCACGGTTGGGGGGTTGCAGAGTGAGCAGTTCTTC. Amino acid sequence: CASSSTVGGLQSEQFF.

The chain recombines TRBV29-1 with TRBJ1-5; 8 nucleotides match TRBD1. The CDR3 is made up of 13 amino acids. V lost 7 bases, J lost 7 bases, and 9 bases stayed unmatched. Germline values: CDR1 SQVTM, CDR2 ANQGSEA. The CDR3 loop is CSAGQGGNQPQHF. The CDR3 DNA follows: TGCAGCGCCGGACAGGGCGGAAACCAGCCCCAGCATTTT.

The CDR3, as DNA: TGTGCCACCAGCAGAGATAATACCCCCTCCTACGAGCAGTACTTC. It translates to CATSRDNTPSYEQYF. V gene TRBV15 combines with J gene TRBJ2-7, with D hard to call. V was clipped by 0 bases and J by 0 bases, with 9 bases between them. Germline V CDR1 and CDR2: LNHNV, YYDKDF (reference sequence). This CDR3 is built from 15 residues.

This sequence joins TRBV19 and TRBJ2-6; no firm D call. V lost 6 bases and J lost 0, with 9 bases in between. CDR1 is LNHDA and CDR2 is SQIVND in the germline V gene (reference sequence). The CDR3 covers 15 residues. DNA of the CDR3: TGTGCCAGTAGCCCGAAGAGCTCTGGGGCCAACGTCCTGACTTTC. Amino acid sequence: CASSPKSSGANVLTF.

DNA of the CDR3: TGTGCCAGCAGCCAAACCGGACGGGATAACTATGGCTACACCTTC. Translated, it gives CASSQTGRDNYGYTF. The chain joins TRBV14 to TRBJ1-2, with D unclear. Germline CDR1 and CDR2: SGHDN and FVKESK. V lost 2 bases, J lost 1 base, and 11 bases lay in between. The CDR3 loop spans 15 amino acids. The whole variable domain, filled in from reference TRBV14 and TRBJ1-2, reads EAGVTQFPSHSVIEKGQTVTLRCDPISGHDNLYWYRRVMGKEIKFLLHFVKESKQDESGMPNNRFLAERTGGTYSTLKVQPAELEDSGVYFCASSQTGRDNYGYTFGSGTRLTVV.

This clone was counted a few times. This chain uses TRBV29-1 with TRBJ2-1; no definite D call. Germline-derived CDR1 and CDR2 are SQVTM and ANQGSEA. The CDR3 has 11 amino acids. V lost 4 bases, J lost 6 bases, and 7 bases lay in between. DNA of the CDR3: TGCAGCGTTGGCACACCCAATGAGCAGTTCTTC. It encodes CSVGTPNEQFF.

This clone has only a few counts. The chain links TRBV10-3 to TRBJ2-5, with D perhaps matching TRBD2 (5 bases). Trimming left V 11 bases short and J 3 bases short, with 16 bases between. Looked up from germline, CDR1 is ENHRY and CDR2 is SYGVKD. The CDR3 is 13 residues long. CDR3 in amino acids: CAAPPGSEETQYF. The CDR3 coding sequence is TGTGCCGCGCCGCCGGGGAGTGAAGAGACCCAGTACTTC.

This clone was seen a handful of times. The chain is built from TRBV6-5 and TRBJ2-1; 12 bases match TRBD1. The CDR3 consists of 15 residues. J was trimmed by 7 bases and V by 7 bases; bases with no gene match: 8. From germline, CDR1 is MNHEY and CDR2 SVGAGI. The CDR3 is CASTWGGQGANEQFF. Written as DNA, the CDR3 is TGTGCCAGCACCTGGGGGGGACAGGGGGCGAATGAGCAGTTCTTC.

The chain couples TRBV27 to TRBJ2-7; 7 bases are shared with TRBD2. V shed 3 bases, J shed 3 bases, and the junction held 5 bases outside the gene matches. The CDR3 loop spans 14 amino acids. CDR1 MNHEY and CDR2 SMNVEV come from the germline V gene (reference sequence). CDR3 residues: CASSFGRGNYEQYF. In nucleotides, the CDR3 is TGTGCCAGCAGTTTTGGGCGGGGGAACTACGAGCAGTACTTC.